These 18 T cell receptor beta chains were sequenced from one sample in a study of cytomegalovirus exposure and HLA in healthy donors. PCR used 60 Vbeta primers and 13 Jbeta primers. This table comes from immunoSEQ multiplex PCR, and its TCRdb copy is limited to in-frame clones, with some not included. The sample has 130,000 to 150,000 clones; over 55% are singletons. Sequencing input: PBMCs. Receptors originate from a man aged 35 to 55 in good health and CMV-seronegative.

The CDR3 bases are TGTGCCAGCTCCAAGACCAGGACAAACACTGAAGCTTTCTTT. Translated: CASSKTRTNTEAFF. The chain carries TRBV6-6 and TRBJ1-1; maybe TRBD1 (5 bases). The ends were cut back, 8 bases at V and 2 bases at J, with 15 bases in the middle. This CDR3 comprises 14 residues. Germline V gene data show CDR1 as MNHNY and CDR2 as SVGAGI (reference sequence).

The V gene is TRBV7-2, the J gene TRBJ2-3; 7 bases align to TRBD1. CDR1 SGHTA and CDR2 FQGNSA come from the germline V gene. CDR3 length equals 13 residues. V trimming: 5 bases; J trimming: 3 bases; junction bases outside the gene matches: 2. CDR3 in DNA: TGTGCCAGCAGCGTGGACAGGACAGATACGCAGTATTTT. It codes for CASSVDRTDTQYF. Complete variable domain (other parts from reference TRBV7-2 and TRBJ2-3): GAGVSQSPSNKVTEKGKDVELRCDPISGHTALYWYRQSLGQGLEFLIYFQGNSAPDKSGLPSDRFSAERTGGSVSTLTIQRTQQEDSAVYLCASSVDRTDTQYFGPGTRLTVL.

V is TRBV28 and J is TRBJ1-4; 8 bases agree with TRBD1. J gave up 0 bases and V 8 bases, and 11 bases lay outside the gene matches. The germline V gene encodes CDR1 MDHEN and CDR2 SYDVKM. CDR3 length: 17 residues. Here the CDR3 reads CASGRGPGGPTNEKLFF. The CDR3 region has the DNA TGTGCCAGCGGGAGGGGGCCAGGGGGCCCAACTAATGAAAAACTGTTTTTT.

The rearrangement links TRBV7-3 to TRBJ2-5, with 9 nucleotides matching TRBD2. This CDR3 spans 17 amino acids. Per germline, CDR1 SGHTA and CDR2 FQGTGA. The trim removed 5 bases at V and 5 bases at J, leaving 15 bases unmatched. In DNA form, the CDR3 reads TGTGCCAGCAGCCCGAATGAGGGTGCGGGGGGGCAGGAGACCCAGTACTTC. Translation: CASSPNEGAGGQETQYF.

This clone was detected only a few times. This sequence joins TRBV21-1 and TRBJ1-1; the tabulated D call, TRBD1, remains unverified against the DNA. TRBV21-1 is described as a pseudogene. The CDR3 has 17 amino acids. The CDR3 here is CASSIRTGTGRDTEAFF. The CDR3, as DNA: TGTGCCAGCAGCATTCGGACCGGGACAGGGAGGGACACTGAAGCTTTCTTT.

Of note for this clone: Relative to the germline gene, one junction end is altered; a read error may explain this. The V and J genes are TRBV18 and TRBJ1-5, with a weak D call TRBD1 (6 bases). CDR1 and CDR2 from the germline V gene are KGHSH and LQKENI. The CDR3 totals 15 residues. CDR3 in DNA: TGTGCCAGCTCACCGGCGGACAGTTCCAATCAGCCCCAGAATTTT. Translation gives CASSPADSSNQPQNF.

This chain uses TRBV4-3 with TRBJ1-4, with TRBD1 as a possible D gene (5 bases). There are 15 residues in the CDR3. Germline V gene data show CDR1 as LGHNA and CDR2 as YSLEER. Trimming shortened V by 3 bases and J by 4 bases, and 12 bases separated the two germline ends. CDR3 sequence: CASSQLTANNEKLFF. The CDR3 DNA is TGCGCCAGCAGCCAGCTGACAGCAAATAATGAAAAACTGTTTTTT.

The chain combines TRBV19 with TRBJ1-4, with TRBD1 matching over 9 bases. The length of the CDR3 is 13 residues. V lost 7 bases to trimming and J lost 11 bases; unmatched junction nucleotides: 8. Per the germline V gene, CDR1 is LNHDA and CDR2 is SQIVND (reference sequence). Here the CDR3 reads CASKDRGSWKLFF. CDR3 coding DNA: TGTGCCAGTAAAGACAGGGGGTCTTGGAAACTGTTTTTT.

The chain has TRBV29-1 and TRBJ1-6; D gene ambiguous. This CDR3 has 12 amino acids. CDR1 is SQVTM and CDR2 is ANQGSEA in the germline V gene. With 5 bases removed from V and 9 bases from J, the gap between germline ends came to 11 bases. CDR3 sequence reads: CSVREGSSPLHF. The CDR3 DNA reads as TGCAGCGTTCGGGAGGGAAGTTCACCCCTCCACTTT.

The count of this clone is one. The genes are TRBV18 and TRBJ2-5, with 9 nucleotides matching TRBD2. Germline values: CDR1 KGHSH, CDR2 LQKENI. The CDR3 is 15 amino acids. J gave up 5 bases and V 1 base, and 5 bases lay outside the gene matches. The CDR3 nucleotides are TGTGCCAGCTCACCACAGCGGGGGGCTTCGGAGACCCAGTACTTC. It encodes CASSPQRGASETQYF.

This chain joins TRBV6-5 and TRBJ1-2, with a tentative D call TRBD1 (6 bases). The CDR3 is 15 residues long. The germline gives CDR1 MNHEY, CDR2 SVGAGI. V was clipped by 2 bases and J by 6 bases, with 16 bases between them. In DNA form, the CDR3 reads TGTGCCAGCAGTTACCGCGGGGGCGCTGGAGATGGCTACACCTTC. It is translated as CASSYRGGAGDGYTF.

This chain links TRBV19 with TRBJ2-2; 8 nucleotides agree with TRBD2. The CDR3 has 17 residues. Germline V CDR1 and CDR2: LNHDA, SQIVND (reference sequence). J gave up 1 base and V 5 bases, and 9 bases lay outside the gene matches. The CDR3 reads CASSPSGPNWNTGELFF. CDR3 bases: TGTGCCAGTAGTCCTAGCGGGCCCAATTGGAACACCGGGGAGCTGTTTTTT.

This chain connects TRBV5-4 to TRBJ2-5; 7 bases map to TRBD2. Germline-derived CDR1 and CDR2 are SGHNT and YYREEE (reference sequence). Unmatched junction bases numbered 21, after V lost 3 bases and J lost 1 base. This CDR3 is built from 20 residues. In nucleotides, the CDR3 is TGTGCCAGCAGCTCATTTCCGGACCCGGGGCTCCGGGGGGTCCAAGAGACCCAGTACTTC. Translation: CASSSFPDPGLRGVQETQYF.

The V and J genes are TRBV5-4 and TRBJ1-1, with D possibly being TRBD1 (5 bases). V was trimmed by 4 bases and J by 4 bases, leaving 11 bases between them. This CDR3 is built from 13 residues. CDR1 is SGHNT, CDR2 YYREEE, per germline (reference sequence). CDR3 sequence: CASSQDGGTEAFF. CDR3 coding DNA: TGTGCCAGCAGCCAGGACGGGGGCACTGAAGCTTTCTTT.

The V call is TRBV11-2, the J call TRBJ2-1, with 9 bases matching TRBD1. This CDR3 contains 16 residues. CDR1 and CDR2 (germline): SGHAT, FQNNGV. Trimming cost V 1 base and J 9 bases; bases outside gene matches: 10. The CDR3 loop reads CASSLVGQGPRGEQFF. The CDR3 bases are TGTGCCAGCAGCTTAGTAGGACAGGGGCCAAGGGGTGAGCAGTTCTTC.

The chain employs TRBV6-1 and TRBJ1-6; tentative D call: TRBD1 (5 bases). The V gene lost 4 bases and the J gene lost 4 bases, with 11 bases spanning the gap. The CDR3 spans 15 residues. Germline CDR1 is MNHNS and CDR2 is SASEGT. Written as DNA, the CDR3 is TGTGCCAGCAGTGCCGAACAGGTGTATAATTCACCCCTCCACTTT. The encoded protein is CASSAEQVYNSPLHF.

This clone was seen only a few times. The chain uses TRBV28 and TRBJ2-5; 7 positions match TRBD2. The germline gives CDR1 MDHEN, CDR2 SYDVKM. J was trimmed by 5 bases and V by 5 bases; bases with no gene match: 14. The length of the CDR3 is 16 residues. CDR3 nucleotides: TGTGCCAGCAGTCTACGGACTAGATGGGGTTCGGAGACCCAGTACTTC. Its translation is CASSLRTRWGSETQYF.

In its sample, this clone was seen once. This chain uses TRBV28 with TRBJ1-5; D may be TRBD1 (5 bases). Per germline, CDR1 MDHEN and CDR2 SYDVKM. The CDR3 consists of 14 residues. Trimming stripped 8 bases from V and 6 bases from J, with 17 bases between. The CDR3 coding sequence is TGTGCCAGCTCCCTTCAGCGGGGGAGTCAGCCCCAGCATTTT. Its protein product is CASSLQRGSQPQHF.